The clone carrying this T cell receptor beta chain has only a few counts. Its target is not known. The data are from a study of identical twins. TCRdb re-called the 5' RACE reads through MiXCR, storing one row per CDR3 protein. This table holds 400,000 to 550,000 distinct CDR3 sequences, more than 13% found once. Overall study results and limits: Insertions were reduced in abundant cord blood beta clonotypes but not in memory repertoires. Conclusions were drawn cross-sectionally by statistical analysis, without following the same donors.

The germline V gene encodes CDR1 SGHRS and CDR2 YFSETQ. Between the trimmed V and J ends, which lost 4 bases and 5 bases, there was a span of 21 bases. The CDR3 runs 16 residues. This sample was also put to use in a study of yellow fever vaccine responses in identical twins.

This receptor was taken from a woman between 18 and 29 years old in good health. The V call is TRBV5-1, the J call TRBJ2-5; perhaps D is TRBD1 or TRBD2 (7 bases each). Material: CD4+ T cells sorted from blood. Here the CDR3 reads CASSPDRQGGRETQYF. In DNA form, the CDR3 reads TGCGCCAGCAGCCCCGACCGACAGGGAGGGCGGGAGACCCAGTACTTC.